The 11 T cell receptor beta chains given below trace back to one sample, sequenced in a study of tissue T cells after allogeneic stem cell transplantation. Profiled with immunoSEQ multiplex PCR; TCRdb holds only in-frame clones, not every one. This table holds over 7,500 clones, under 35% found once. Time point meaning: mouse harvest day 14 after allogeneic transplant. The graft held 10^6 splenic CD5+ T cells and 10^7 T-cell-depleted bone marrow cells. The sequencing sample was made of skin. These receptors all stem from a female BALB/c mouse given C57BL/6 T cells with graft-versus-host disease after an allogeneic hematopoietic cell transplant.

This clone was detected only a few times. Germline and genes: mouse. The read stops 1 residue short of the end of the CDR3; the missing end is completed from the germline J gene. The V gene is TRBV31, the J gene TRBJ1-3; D is perhaps TRBD1 (5 bases). The CDR3 runs 15 residues. V was cut by 0 bases and J by 0 bases, with 9 bases left in between. Germline-derived CDR1 and CDR2 are GKSSPN and SITVG. CDR3 loop: CAWSLGRDSGNTLYF. The covered CDR3 bases are TGTGCCTGGAGTCTTGGCAGGGATTCTGGAAATACGCTCTAT.

Turning to this clone: Mouse gene names and germline throughout. The observed sequence ends 1 residue before the CDR3 terminus, with the missing tail filled in from the germline J gene. This chain joins TRBV3 and TRBJ1-2; TRBD1 is a possible D gene (6 bases). V was trimmed by 2 bases and J by 2 bases, leaving 6 bases between them. From germline, CDR1 is SNHLY and CDR2 FYNGKV (reference sequence). This CDR3 spans 13 amino acids. The CDR3 reads CASSLQGNSDYTF. CDR3 DNA (partial): TGTGCCAGCAGCTTACAGGGGAACTCCGACTACACC.

Of note for this clone: Mouse gene names apply. The CDR3 end lies 1 residue beyond the end of the read and is filled in from the germline J gene. V gene TRBV3 combines with J gene TRBJ2-4; either TRBD1 or TRBD2 may fit D (5 bases each). Trimming pared 1 base from V and 3 bases from J, leaving 5 bases between. The CDR3 spans 13 residues. The germline V gene has CDR1 SNHLY and CDR2 FYNGKV (reference sequence). CDR3 DNA (partial): TGTGCCAGCAGCTTAGGGGGGCAAAACACCTTGTAC. This gives the protein CASSLGGQNTLY. The complete CDR3 sequence is CASSLGGQNTLYF.

A note on this clone: Gene names and germline refer to mouse. Read coverage stops 1 residue before the CDR3 terminus; the germline J gene supplies the remainder. Different DNA sequences within this sample yield the same CDR3. The chain carries TRBV15 and TRBJ1-1; 9 bases are shared with TRBD1. Trimming took 6 bases from V and 4 from J; bases not matched to a gene: 6. The germline V gene has CDR1 SGHND and CDR2 FRSKSL. This CDR3 is 14 amino acids long. CDR3 sequence reads: CASRGTGGGTEVFF. CDR3 DNA, as far as it was read: TGTGCCAGCAGGGGAACAGGGGGCGGCACAGAAGTCTTC.

This clone came up a few times. Mouse germline and gene names are used. The CDR3 goes on 1 residue after the read ends, and that part is filled in from the germline J gene. The rearrangement uses TRBV26 and TRBJ1-1; the match to TRBD1 covers 7 bases. The CDR3 extends over 14 amino acids. The trim removed 6 bases at V and 1 base at J, leaving 5 bases unmatched. The germline V gene has CDR1 KGHPV and CDR2 FQNQEV (reference sequence). This CDR3 is CASRRDRRNTEVFF. The covered CDR3 bases are TGTGCCAGCAGAAGGGACAGAAGAAACACAGAAGTCTTC.

This clone was observed once. Each gene name is a mouse one. Read coverage stops 1 residue before the CDR3 terminus; the germline J gene supplies the remainder. The J gene is TRBJ1-4, the V gene TRBV13-3, with a tentative D call TRBD1 (6 bases). The CDR3 has 15 amino acids. V lost 3 bases and J 4 bases, leaving 13 bases between the germline ends. Germline V gives CDR1 NNHDY, CDR2 SYVADS. CDR3 sequence reads: CASSARDKHNERLFF. CDR3 DNA, as far as it was read: TGTGCCAGCAGTGCGCGGGACAAACACAACGAAAGATTATTT. Based on the CDR3 plus reference TRBV13-3 and TRBJ1-4, the full variable domain is EAAVTQSPRSKVAVTGGKVTLSCHQTNNHDYMYWYRQDTGHGLRLIHYSYVADSTEKGDIPDGYKASRPSQENFSLILELASLSQTAVYFCASSARDKHNERLFFGHGTKLSVL.

About this clone itself: The gene symbols are mouse symbols. From the germline J gene comes the end of the CDR3, since the read stops 1 residue before it. The chain joins TRBV2 to TRBJ1-2; 7 positions match TRBD1. Trimming cost V 0 bases and J 0 bases; bases outside gene matches: 1. The CDR3 is made up of 15 amino acids. CDR1 and CDR2 from the germline V gene are LGHNA and YSYQKL. CDR3 DNA (partial): TGTGCCAGCAGCCAAGAAGACAGGGCAAACTCCGACTACACC. Translation: CASSQEDRANSDYT. The whole CDR3 is CASSQEDRANSDYTF.

This clone appeared a few times. The genes and germline here are from mouse. The read ends 1 residue before the CDR3 terminus; that terminus is restored from the germline J gene. The V call is TRBV3, the J call TRBJ1-4; 10 bases line up with TRBD1. The CDR3 spans 15 residues. Germline lookup yields CDR1 SNHLY and CDR2 FYNGKV (reference sequence). The V and J ends lost 4 bases and 7 bases, in that order; junction bases with no gene match: 6. CDR3 DNA, as far as it was read: TGTGCCAGCAGCTCGACAGGGGGCGCAGGCGAAAGATTATTT. It yields the protein CASSSTGGAGERLF. The full CDR3 protein reads CASSSTGGAGERLFF.

This clone is medium-sized by share. The genes are named according to mouse. The read is 1 residue too short to cover the CDR3 end, so that end is filled in from the germline J gene. This chain uses TRBV26 with TRBJ1-2; D uncertain. Trimming cost V 3 bases and J 0 bases, with 8 bases left between them. The germline V gene encodes CDR1 KGHPV and CDR2 FQNQEV (reference sequence). The CDR3 has 14 residues. Incomplete CDR3 DNA: TGTGCCAGCAGTCTCCAGGCCGCAAACTCCGACTACACC. This gives the protein CASSLQAANSDYT. The CDR3 reads in full as CASSLQAANSDYTF.

This clone is labeled as medium-sized. Germline and genes here are mouse. The read terminates 1 residue before the CDR3 end, so the remaining end is supplied by the germline J gene. V usage is TRBV13-3 and J usage is TRBJ1-3, with 7 bases that match TRBD1. The CDR3 loop spans 14 amino acids. Germline CDR1 is NNHDY and CDR2 is SYVADS. With V trimmed by 4 bases and J by 0 bases, 1 base remained unmatched. The CDR3 DNA, read in part, is TGTGCCAGCAGTCACAGGGGTTCTGGAAATACGCTCTAT. Translated: CASSHRGSGNTLY. The CDR3 as a whole reads CASSHRGSGNTLYF.

As concerns this clone: Here the gene names and germline are mouse. The read ends 1 residue early relative to the CDR3; the germline J gene fills the gap. V gene TRBV26 combines with J gene TRBJ2-4; 10 nucleotides line up with TRBD1. The V and J ends lost 0 bases and 3 bases, in that order; junction bases with no gene match: 3. This CDR3 comprises 16 residues. Looked up from germline, CDR1 is KGHPV and CDR2 is FQNQEV (reference sequence). The part of the CDR3 DNA that was read is TGTGCCAGCAGTCTGTCGGGACAGGGGTGGCAAAACACCTTGTAC. It encodes CASSLSGQGWQNTLY. The complete CDR3 sequence is CASSLSGQGWQNTLYF.